This T cell receptor (beta chain) was identified in a study of T cells in Graves' hyperthyroidism and ophthalmopathy. Using RNA transcripts as the source, TCR beta CDR3 regions were amplified. HTBI primers drove first-round RT-PCR of the TCR CDR3. Each CDR3 protein gets one entry after TCRdb re-called the multiplex PCR reads with MiXCR. Of some 270,000 distinct CDR3 sequences listed, roughly an eighth are singletons. Trimming left V 3 bases short and J 2 bases short, with 10 bases between. This CDR3 contains 14 residues. The specimen was blood. This receptor was identified in a woman aged 40 to 49 with Graves' hyperthyroidism. V usage is TRBV12-3 or TRBV12-4 and J usage is TRBJ1-1; D remains ambiguous. In nucleotides, the CDR3 is TGTGCCAGCAGTTTTGCCGGTCTAAACACTGAAGCTTTCTTT. The encoded protein is CASSFAGLNTEAFF.